These T cell receptor beta chains were read from a single sample in a study of blood T cells in healthy people across ages. From the 5' RACE reads, TCRdb called clonotypes with MiXCR, one entry per CDR3 protein. The table records about 770,000 distinct CDR3 sequences, under 45% of them present only once. Sequenced input: blood. The receptors were sampled from a man aged 55-75 years in good health. The CDR3 runs from the conserved cysteine through the conserved F or W. The order of the fields is J gene, V gene, D gene, CDR3 length, clone size, CDR3 protein, CDR3 DNA. The D gene is left open where the match is weak. For some rows the clone size is stated as once, few or many, or as a class when expanded; others skip it.

j_call: TRBJ1-4
v_call: TRBV7-2
d_call: .
cdr3_length: 14
clone_size: .
cdr3_aa: CASSSQMTNEKLFF
cdr3_nt: TGTGCCAGCAGCTCCCAAATGACAAATGAAAAACTGTTTTTT

j_call: TRBJ2-7
v_call: TRBV5-6
d_call: .
cdr3_length: 13
clone_size: .
cdr3_aa: CASSLGTYYEQYF
cdr3_nt: TGTGCCAGCAGCTTGGGGACCTACTACGAGCAGTACTTC

j_call: TRBJ2-5
v_call: TRBV7-2
d_call: TRBD1
cdr3_length: 18
clone_size: .
cdr3_aa: CASTDSWGTGLNHNEQYF
cdr3_nt: TGTGCCAGCACCGATAGCTGGGGGACAGGGCTGAATCACAATGAGCAGTACTTC

j_call: TRBJ1-1
v_call: TRBV28
d_call: .
cdr3_length: 12
clone_size: .
cdr3_aa: CASSNRNTEAFF
cdr3_nt: TGCGCCAGCAGCAACAGGAACACTGAAGCTTTCTTT

j_call: TRBJ2-1
v_call: TRBV7-9
d_call: TRBD2
cdr3_length: 14
clone_size: .
cdr3_aa: CASSSSGGVNEQFF
cdr3_nt: TGTGCCAGCAGCTCCAGCGGGGGGGTTAATGAGCAGTTCTTC

j_call: TRBJ1-2
v_call: TRBV20-1
d_call: .
cdr3_length: 14
clone_size: few
cdr3_aa: CSARDLMGIGGYTF
cdr3_nt: TGCAGTGCTAGAGATCTAATGGGGATCGGAGGCTACACCTTC

j_call: TRBJ2-5
v_call: TRBV27
d_call: TRBD1
cdr3_length: 16
clone_size: few
cdr3_aa: CASGVRTGSYQETQYF
cdr3_nt: TGTGCCAGCGGAGTCAGGACAGGGTCGTACCAAGAGACCCAGTACTTC

j_call: TRBJ2-3
v_call: TRBV15
d_call: .
cdr3_length: 16
clone_size: many
cdr3_aa: CATSRDRAGTTDTQYF
cdr3_nt: TGTGCCACCAGCAGAGATAGGGCCGGAACCACAGATACGCAGTATTTT

j_call: TRBJ1-1
v_call: TRBV7-2
d_call: .
cdr3_length: 13
clone_size: .
cdr3_aa: CASRGGWDTEAFF
cdr3_nt: TGTGCCAGCAGAGGGGGTTGGGACACTGAAGCTTTCTTT

j_call: TRBJ2-2
v_call: TRBV2
d_call: TRBD1
cdr3_length: 12
clone_size: .
cdr3_aa: CATNRGSGELFF
cdr3_nt: TGTGCCACCAACAGGGGATCCGGGGAGCTGTTTTTT

j_call: TRBJ2-1
v_call: TRBV5-4
d_call: .
cdr3_length: 15
clone_size: .
cdr3_aa: CASSFSALGIYEQFF
cdr3_nt: TGTGCCAGCAGCTTCTCGGCCCTCGGAATCTACGAGCAGTTCTTC

j_call: TRBJ2-7
v_call: TRBV7-9
d_call: .
cdr3_length: 14
clone_size: few
cdr3_aa: CASSALKSGYEQYF
cdr3_nt: TGTGCCAGCAGCGCGTTAAAGTCTGGCTACGAGCAGTACTTC

j_call: TRBJ1-2
v_call: TRBV28
d_call: .
cdr3_length: 15
clone_size: few
cdr3_aa: CASSLRDGRLNGYTF
cdr3_nt: TGTGCCAGCAGTTTAAGGGACGGCCGCCTAAATGGCTACACCTTC

j_call: TRBJ2-4
v_call: TRBV12-5
d_call: TRBD1
cdr3_length: 17
clone_size: few
cdr3_aa: CASGSQGRRGAKNIQYF
cdr3_nt: TGTGCTAGTGGTTCACAGGGGCGCAGAGGAGCCAAAAACATTCAGTACTTC

j_call: TRBJ2-1
v_call: TRBV5-8
d_call: TRBD2
cdr3_length: 14
clone_size: .
cdr3_aa: CASRGLAVGNEQFF
cdr3_nt: TGTGCCAGCAGGGGACTAGCGGTCGGTAATGAGCAGTTCTTC

j_call: TRBJ2-7
v_call: TRBV5-6
d_call: TRBD2
cdr3_length: 14
clone_size: .
cdr3_aa: CASSVGGGNYEQYF
cdr3_nt: TGTGCCAGCAGCGTGGGGGGGGGTAACTACGAGCAGTACTTC

j_call: TRBJ1-2
v_call: TRBV30
d_call: TRBD1
cdr3_length: 15
clone_size: .
cdr3_aa: CAWSGDRVANYGYTF
cdr3_nt: TGTGCCTGGAGTGGAGACAGGGTGGCTAACTATGGCTACACCTTC

j_call: TRBJ2-5
v_call: TRBV9
d_call: .
cdr3_length: 14
clone_size: .
cdr3_aa: CASSGRGVQETQYF
cdr3_nt: TGTGCCAGCAGCGGACGAGGGGTACAAGAGACCCAGTACTTC

j_call: TRBJ1-4
v_call: TRBV27
d_call: TRBD1
cdr3_length: 15
clone_size: .
cdr3_aa: CVSSLVRDRGEKLFF
cdr3_nt: TGTGTCAGCAGTTTAGTAAGGGACAGGGGTGAAAAACTGTTTTTT

j_call: TRBJ2-3
v_call: TRBV7-8
d_call: TRBD2
cdr3_length: 16
clone_size: .
cdr3_aa: CASSFPSGLAADTQYF
cdr3_nt: TGTGCCAGCAGCTTTCCAAGCGGACTAGCAGCCGATACGCAGTATTTT

j_call: TRBJ2-7
v_call: TRBV12-3/TRBV12-4
d_call: .
cdr3_length: 14
clone_size: few
cdr3_aa: CASSLSPDSYEQYF
cdr3_nt: TGTGCCAGCAGTTTAAGTCCAGACTCCTACGAGCAGTACTTC

j_call: TRBJ2-5
v_call: TRBV4-1
d_call: .
cdr3_length: 15
clone_size: few
cdr3_aa: CASSQDVAGWKTQYF
cdr3_nt: TGCGCCAGCAGCCAAGATGTTGCAGGGTGGAAGACCCAGTACTTC

j_call: TRBJ2-5
v_call: TRBV20-1
d_call: .
cdr3_length: 13
clone_size: .
cdr3_aa: CSARDMAQETQYF
cdr3_nt: TGCAGTGCTAGAGATATGGCACAAGAGACCCAGTACTTC

j_call: TRBJ2-2
v_call: TRBV7-9
d_call: .
cdr3_length: 16
clone_size: few
cdr3_aa: CASSSLGGSLTGELFF
cdr3_nt: TGTGCCAGCAGCTCCCTAGGCGGGTCCCTCACCGGGGAGCTGTTTTTT

j_call: TRBJ2-1
v_call: TRBV7-3
d_call: TRBD1
cdr3_length: 14
clone_size: few
cdr3_aa: CASGTVGGQGEQFF
cdr3_nt: TGTGCCAGCGGTACGGTAGGGGGACAGGGTGAGCAGTTCTTC

j_call: TRBJ2-7
v_call: TRBV29-1
d_call: TRBD2
cdr3_length: 14
clone_size: many
cdr3_aa: CSVGGLAGTYEQYF
cdr3_nt: TGCAGCGTTGGCGGACTAGCGGGTACCTACGAGCAGTACTTC

j_call: TRBJ2-3
v_call: TRBV12-3/TRBV12-4
d_call: TRBD2
cdr3_length: 18
clone_size: .
cdr3_aa: CASSLDPSWGGVPNTQYF
cdr3_nt: TGTGCCAGCAGTTTAGATCCTTCTTGGGGGGGGGTCCCGAATACGCAGTATTTT

j_call: TRBJ1-4
v_call: TRBV12-3/TRBV12-4
d_call: .
cdr3_length: 16
clone_size: once
cdr3_aa: CASSFRPGLRNEKLFF
cdr3_nt: TGTGCCAGCAGTTTTCGGCCGGGACTGAGAAATGAAAAACTGTTTTTT

j_call: TRBJ2-2
v_call: TRBV20-1
d_call: .
cdr3_length: 15
clone_size: few
cdr3_aa: CSARALTGTPGELFF
cdr3_nt: TGCAGTGCTAGAGCCCTAACAGGGACACCTGGGGAGCTGTTTTTT

j_call: TRBJ2-3
v_call: TRBV7-2
d_call: .
cdr3_length: 16
clone_size: .
cdr3_aa: CASSPLTHSVTDTQYF
cdr3_nt: TGTGCCAGCAGCCCGCTGACCCACTCGGTCACAGATACGCAGTATTTT

j_call: TRBJ2-3
v_call: TRBV7-9
d_call: TRBD1
cdr3_length: 16
clone_size: .
cdr3_aa: CASSSTQQGTSDTQYF
cdr3_nt: TGTGCCAGCAGCTCAACCCAACAGGGGACATCAGATACGCAGTATTTT

j_call: TRBJ2-7
v_call: TRBV18
d_call: .
cdr3_length: 13
clone_size: many
cdr3_aa: CASSPPPGYEQYF
cdr3_nt: TGTGCCAGCTCACCACCCCCCGGCTACGAGCAGTACTTC

j_call: TRBJ2-1
v_call: TRBV12-3/TRBV12-4
d_call: .
cdr3_length: 14
clone_size: .
cdr3_aa: CASTPVSWGDEQFF
cdr3_nt: TGTGCCAGCACCCCAGTCTCATGGGGGGATGAGCAGTTCTTC

j_call: TRBJ2-3
v_call: TRBV5-1
d_call: .
cdr3_length: 13
clone_size: once
cdr3_aa: CASSNETPDTQYF
cdr3_nt: TGCGCCAGCTCGAATGAAACTCCAGATACGCAGTATTTT

j_call: TRBJ1-1
v_call: TRBV12-3/TRBV12-4
d_call: .
cdr3_length: 15
clone_size: .
cdr3_aa: CASMDGVAMNTEAFF
cdr3_nt: TGTGCCAGTATGGACGGAGTTGCCATGAACACTGAAGCTTTCTTT

j_call: TRBJ1-6
v_call: TRBV10-3
d_call: .
cdr3_length: 13
clone_size: .
cdr3_aa: CAIRPGANSPLHF
cdr3_nt: TGTGCCATCAGGCCCGGGGCGAATTCACCCCTCCACTTT

j_call: TRBJ1-2
v_call: TRBV4-1
d_call: .
cdr3_length: 15
clone_size: .
cdr3_aa: CASSQDSPGPLSYTF
cdr3_nt: TGCGCCAGCAGCCAAGATTCCCCAGGCCCCCTAAGCTACACCTTC

j_call: TRBJ1-5
v_call: TRBV25-1
d_call: .
cdr3_length: 13
clone_size: .
cdr3_aa: CASSGSSSVPQHF
cdr3_nt: TGTGCCAGCAGTGGATCTTCTAGTGTGCCCCAGCATTTT

j_call: TRBJ1-1
v_call: TRBV25-1
d_call: .
cdr3_length: 13
clone_size: .
cdr3_aa: CASRGHGNTEAFF
cdr3_nt: TGTGCCAGCAGGGGACACGGGAACACTGAAGCTTTCTTT

j_call: TRBJ2-3
v_call: TRBV12-3/TRBV12-4
d_call: TRBD1
cdr3_length: 15
clone_size: .
cdr3_aa: CASSFLTGGTNTQYF
cdr3_nt: TGTGCCAGCAGTTTTCTGACAGGGGGTACTAATACGCAGTATTTT

j_call: TRBJ2-5
v_call: TRBV30
d_call: TRBD2
cdr3_length: 14
clone_size: .
cdr3_aa: CAWNRGGLKETQYF
cdr3_nt: TGTGCCTGGAATCGGGGAGGGCTTAAAGAGACCCAGTACTTC

j_call: TRBJ2-3
v_call: TRBV7-9
d_call: .
cdr3_length: 12
clone_size: .
cdr3_aa: CASIHSTDTQYF
cdr3_nt: TGTGCCAGCATCCATAGCACAGATACGCAGTATTTT